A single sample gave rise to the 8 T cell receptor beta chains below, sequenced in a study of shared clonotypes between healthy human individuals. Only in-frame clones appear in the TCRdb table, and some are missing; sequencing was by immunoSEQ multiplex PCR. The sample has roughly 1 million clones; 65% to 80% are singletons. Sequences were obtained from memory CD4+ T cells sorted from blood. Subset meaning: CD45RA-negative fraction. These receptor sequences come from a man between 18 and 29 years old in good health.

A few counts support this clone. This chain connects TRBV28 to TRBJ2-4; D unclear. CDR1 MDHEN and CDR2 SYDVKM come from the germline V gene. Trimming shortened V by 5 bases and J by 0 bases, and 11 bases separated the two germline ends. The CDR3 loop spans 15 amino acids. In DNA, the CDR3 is TGTGCCAGCAGTCCCGTTAGCCTAGCCAAAAACATTCAGTACTTC. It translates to CASSPVSLAKNIQYF.

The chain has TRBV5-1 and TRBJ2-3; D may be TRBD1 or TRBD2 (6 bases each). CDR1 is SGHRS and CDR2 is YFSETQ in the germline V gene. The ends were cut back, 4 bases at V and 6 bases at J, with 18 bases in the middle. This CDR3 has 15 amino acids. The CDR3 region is CASSLPLIGGDTQYF. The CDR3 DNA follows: TGCGCCAGCAGCCTCCCCCTTATAGGGGGGGATACGCAGTATTTT.

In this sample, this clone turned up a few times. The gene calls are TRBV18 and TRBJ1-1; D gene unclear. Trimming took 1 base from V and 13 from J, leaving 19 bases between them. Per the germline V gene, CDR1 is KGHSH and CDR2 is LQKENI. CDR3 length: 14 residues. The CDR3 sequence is CASSPQGIDSSFFF. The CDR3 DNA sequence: TGTGCCAGCTCACCACAGGGAATCGATTCCAGCTTTTTCTTT. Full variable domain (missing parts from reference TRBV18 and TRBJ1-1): NAGVMQNPRHLVRRRGQEARLRCSPMKGHSHVYWYRQLPEEGLKFMVYLQKENIIDESGMPKERFSAEFPKEGPSILRIQQVVRGDSAAYFCASSPQGIDSSFFFGQGTRLTVV.

The CDR3: CASSVGGPTAREQYF. Written as DNA, the CDR3 is TGTGCCAGCAGCGTCGGGGGACCTACCGCGCGGGAGCAGTACTTC. The chain uses TRBV5-4 and TRBJ2-7, with a tentative D call TRBD2 (6 bases). Germline CDR1 and CDR2: SGHNT and YYREEE (reference sequence). Trimming took off 4 bases at V and 7 bases at J, with 21 bases between the two ends. The CDR3 runs to 15 residues.

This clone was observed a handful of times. CDR3 in DNA: TGTGCCAGCGGGAAGACCAGCAGTCTGAGAGAGCAGTTCTTC. Translation: CASGKTSSLREQFF. The genes are TRBV2 and TRBJ2-1; no firm D call. The CDR3 covers 14 residues. Per germline, CDR1 SNHLY and CDR2 FYNNEI. Trimming took off 8 bases at V and 10 bases at J, with 21 bases between the two ends.

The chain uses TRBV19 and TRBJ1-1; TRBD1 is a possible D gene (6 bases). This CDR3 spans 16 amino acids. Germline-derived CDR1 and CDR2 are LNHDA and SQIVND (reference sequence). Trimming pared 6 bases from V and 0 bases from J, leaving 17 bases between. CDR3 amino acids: CASRLGGQGMNTEAFF. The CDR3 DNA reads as TGTGCCAGTAGACTGGGGGGGCAAGGTATGAACACTGAAGCTTTCTTT.

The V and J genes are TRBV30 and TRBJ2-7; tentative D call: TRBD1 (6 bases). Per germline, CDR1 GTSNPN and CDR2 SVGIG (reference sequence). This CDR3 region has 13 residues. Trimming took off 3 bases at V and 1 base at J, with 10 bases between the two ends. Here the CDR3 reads CAWRDDRSYEQYF. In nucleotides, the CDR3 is TGTGCCTGGAGGGATGACAGGTCCTACGAGCAGTACTTC.

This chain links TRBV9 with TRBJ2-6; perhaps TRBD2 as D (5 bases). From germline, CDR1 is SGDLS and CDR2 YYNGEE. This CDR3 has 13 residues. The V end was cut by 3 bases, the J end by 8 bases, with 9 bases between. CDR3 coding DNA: TGTGCCAGCAGCGCCTTCGGGACCAACGTCCTGACTTTC. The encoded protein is CASSAFGTNVLTF.